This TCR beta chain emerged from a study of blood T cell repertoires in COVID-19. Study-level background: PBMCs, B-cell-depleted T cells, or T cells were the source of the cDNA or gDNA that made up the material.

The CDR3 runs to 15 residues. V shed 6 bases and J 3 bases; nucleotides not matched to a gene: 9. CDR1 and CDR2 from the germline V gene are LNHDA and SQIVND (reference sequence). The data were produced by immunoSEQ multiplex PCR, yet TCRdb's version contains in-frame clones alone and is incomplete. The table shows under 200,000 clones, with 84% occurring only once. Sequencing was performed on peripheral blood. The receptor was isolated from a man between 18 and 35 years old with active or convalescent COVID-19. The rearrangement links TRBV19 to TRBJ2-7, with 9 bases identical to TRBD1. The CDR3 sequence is CASRAGQGSSYEQYF. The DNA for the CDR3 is TGTGCCAGTAGGGCGGGACAGGGATCCAGCTACGAGCAGTACTTC.